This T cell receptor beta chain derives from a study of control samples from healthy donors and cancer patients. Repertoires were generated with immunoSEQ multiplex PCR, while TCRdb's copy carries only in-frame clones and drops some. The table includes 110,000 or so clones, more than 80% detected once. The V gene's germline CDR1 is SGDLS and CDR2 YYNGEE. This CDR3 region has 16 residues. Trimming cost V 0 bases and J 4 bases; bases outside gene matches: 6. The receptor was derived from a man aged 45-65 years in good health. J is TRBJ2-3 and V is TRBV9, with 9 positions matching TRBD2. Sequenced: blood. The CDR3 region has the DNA TGTGCCAGCAGCGTAGGGGCTAGCGGGGCCCCAGATACGCAGTATTTT. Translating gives CASSVGASGAPDTQYF.